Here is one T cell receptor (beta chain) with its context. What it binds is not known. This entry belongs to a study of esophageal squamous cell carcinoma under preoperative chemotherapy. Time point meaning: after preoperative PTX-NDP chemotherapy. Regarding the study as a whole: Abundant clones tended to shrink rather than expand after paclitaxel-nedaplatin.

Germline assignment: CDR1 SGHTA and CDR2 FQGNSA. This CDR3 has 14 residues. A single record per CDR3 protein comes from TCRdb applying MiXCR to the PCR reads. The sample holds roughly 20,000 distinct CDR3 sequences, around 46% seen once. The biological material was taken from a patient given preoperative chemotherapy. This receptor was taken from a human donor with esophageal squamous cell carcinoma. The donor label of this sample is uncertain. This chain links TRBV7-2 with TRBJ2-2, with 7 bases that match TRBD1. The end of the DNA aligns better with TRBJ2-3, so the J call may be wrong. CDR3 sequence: CASSPFANTGEQYF. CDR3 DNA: TGTGCCAGCAGCCCGTTCGCGAACACAGGGGAGCAGTATTTT.